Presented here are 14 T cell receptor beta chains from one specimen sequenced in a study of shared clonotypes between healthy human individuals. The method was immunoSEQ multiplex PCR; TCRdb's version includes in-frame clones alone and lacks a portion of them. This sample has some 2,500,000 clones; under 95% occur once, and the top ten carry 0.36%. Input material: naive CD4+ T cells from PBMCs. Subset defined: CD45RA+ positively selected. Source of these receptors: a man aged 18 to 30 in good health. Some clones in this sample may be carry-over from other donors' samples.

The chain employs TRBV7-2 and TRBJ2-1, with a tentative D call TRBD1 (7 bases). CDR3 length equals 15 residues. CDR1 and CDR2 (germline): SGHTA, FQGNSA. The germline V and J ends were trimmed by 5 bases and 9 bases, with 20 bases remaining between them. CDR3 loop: CASSVKAGGGPEQFF. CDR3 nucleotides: TGTGCCAGCAGCGTAAAGGCAGGGGGAGGACCTGAGCAGTTCTTC. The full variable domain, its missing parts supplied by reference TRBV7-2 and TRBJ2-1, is GAGVSQSPSNKVTEKGKDVELRCDPISGHTALYWYRQSLGQGLEFLIYFQGNSAPDKSGLPSDRFSAERTGGSVSTLTIQRTQQEDSAVYLCASSVKAGGGPEQFFGPGTRLTVL.

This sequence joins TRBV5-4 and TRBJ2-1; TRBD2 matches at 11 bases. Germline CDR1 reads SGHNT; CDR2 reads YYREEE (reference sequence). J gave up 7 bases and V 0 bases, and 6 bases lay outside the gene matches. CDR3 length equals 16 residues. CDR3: CASSLDSGRARNEQFF. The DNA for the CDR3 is TGTGCCAGCAGCTTGGATAGCGGGAGGGCCAGGAATGAGCAGTTCTTC.

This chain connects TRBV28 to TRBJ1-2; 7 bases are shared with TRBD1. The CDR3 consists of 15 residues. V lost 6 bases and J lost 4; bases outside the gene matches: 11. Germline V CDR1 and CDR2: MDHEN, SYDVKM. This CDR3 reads CASRKGGTAIYGYTF. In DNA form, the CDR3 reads TGTGCCAGCAGGAAGGGGGGGACAGCTATCTATGGCTACACCTTC.

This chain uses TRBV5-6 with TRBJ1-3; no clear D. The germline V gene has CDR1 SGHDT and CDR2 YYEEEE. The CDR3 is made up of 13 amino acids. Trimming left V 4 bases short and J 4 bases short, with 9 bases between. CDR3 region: CASSTGGGNTIYF. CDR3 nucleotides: TGTGCCAGCAGCACGGGAGGGGGAAACACCATATATTTT.

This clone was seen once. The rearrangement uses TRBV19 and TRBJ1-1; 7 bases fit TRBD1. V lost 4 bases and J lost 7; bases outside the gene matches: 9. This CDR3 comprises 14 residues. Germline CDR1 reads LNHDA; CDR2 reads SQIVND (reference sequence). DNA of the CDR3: TGTGCCAGTAGTAGACAGGGAAGGAACGGTGAAGCTTTCTTT. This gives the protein CASSRQGRNGEAFF.

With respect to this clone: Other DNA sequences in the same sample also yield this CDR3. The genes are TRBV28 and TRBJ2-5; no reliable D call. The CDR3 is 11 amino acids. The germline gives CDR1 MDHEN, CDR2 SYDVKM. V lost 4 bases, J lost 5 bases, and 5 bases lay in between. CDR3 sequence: CASSSRETQYF. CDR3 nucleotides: TGTGCCAGCAGTTCGCGGGAGACCCAGTACTTC.

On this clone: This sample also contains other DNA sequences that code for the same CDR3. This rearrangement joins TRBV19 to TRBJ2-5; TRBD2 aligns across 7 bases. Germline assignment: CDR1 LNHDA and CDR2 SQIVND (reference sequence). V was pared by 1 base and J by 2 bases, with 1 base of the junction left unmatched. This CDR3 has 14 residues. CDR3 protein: CASSIGGGQETQYF. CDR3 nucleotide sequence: TGTGCCAGTAGTATAGGGGGAGGGCAAGAGACCCAGTACTTC.

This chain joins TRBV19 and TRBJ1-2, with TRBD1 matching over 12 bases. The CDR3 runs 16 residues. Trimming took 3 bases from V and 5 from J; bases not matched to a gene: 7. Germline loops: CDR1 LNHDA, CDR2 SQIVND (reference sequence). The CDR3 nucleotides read TGTGCCAGTAGTATCGCCGGGACAGGGGGCAAGTATGGCTACACCTTC. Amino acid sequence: CASSIAGTGGKYGYTF.

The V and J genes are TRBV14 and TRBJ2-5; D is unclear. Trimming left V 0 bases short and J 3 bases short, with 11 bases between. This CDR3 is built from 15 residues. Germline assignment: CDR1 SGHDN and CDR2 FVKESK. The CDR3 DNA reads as TGTGCCAGCAGCCAAGATTACGGATCAGAAGAGACCCAGTACTTC. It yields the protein CASSQDYGSEETQYF. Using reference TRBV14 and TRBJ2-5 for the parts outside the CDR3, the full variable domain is EAGVTQFPSHSVIEKGQTVTLRCDPISGHDNLYWYRRVMGKEIKFLLHFVKESKQDESGMPNNRFLAERTGGTYSTLKVQPAELEDSGVYFCASSQDYGSEETQYFGPGTRLLVL.

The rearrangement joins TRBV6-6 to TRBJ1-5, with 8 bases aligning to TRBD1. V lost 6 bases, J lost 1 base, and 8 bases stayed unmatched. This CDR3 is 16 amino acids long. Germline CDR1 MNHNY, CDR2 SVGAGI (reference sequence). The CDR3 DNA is TGTGCCAGCAGATTGACAGGGGTTAGGAGCAATCAGCCCCAGCATTTT. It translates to CASRLTGVRSNQPQHF.

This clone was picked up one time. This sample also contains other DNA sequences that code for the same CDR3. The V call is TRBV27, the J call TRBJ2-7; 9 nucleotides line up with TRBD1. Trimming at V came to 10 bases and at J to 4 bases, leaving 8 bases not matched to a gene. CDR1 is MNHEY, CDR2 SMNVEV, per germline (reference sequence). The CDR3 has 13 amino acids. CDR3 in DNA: TGTGCCACCTCCGGGACAGGGACATACGAGCAGTACTTC. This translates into CATSGTGTYEQYF.

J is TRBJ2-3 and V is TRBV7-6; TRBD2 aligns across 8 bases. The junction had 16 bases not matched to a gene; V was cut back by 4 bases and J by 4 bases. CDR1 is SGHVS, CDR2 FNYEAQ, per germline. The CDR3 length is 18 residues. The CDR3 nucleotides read TGTGCCAGCAGCTCCAACCGGGAGGGCCGTCTCTTCCCAGATACGCAGTATTTT. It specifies CASSSNREGRLFPDTQYF.

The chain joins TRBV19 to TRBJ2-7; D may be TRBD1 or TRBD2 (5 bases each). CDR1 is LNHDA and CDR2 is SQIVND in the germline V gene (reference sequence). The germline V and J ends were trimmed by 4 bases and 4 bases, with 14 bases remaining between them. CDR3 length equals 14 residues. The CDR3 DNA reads TGTGCCAGTAGTAGTGGGGGAGAAGGTTACGAGCAGTACTTC. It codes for CASSSGGEGYEQYF.

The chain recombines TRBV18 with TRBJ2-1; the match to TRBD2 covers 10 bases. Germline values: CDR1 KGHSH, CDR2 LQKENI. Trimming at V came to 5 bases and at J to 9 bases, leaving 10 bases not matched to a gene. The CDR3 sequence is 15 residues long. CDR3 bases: TGTGCCAGCTCATTGATCCTAGCGGGAGACGGTGAGCAGTTCTTC. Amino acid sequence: CASSLILAGDGEQFF.